This entry describes one T cell receptor beta chain. In the original analysis: Researchers report that nucleated cell counts were estimated from reference gene primer amplification. The method was immunoSEQ multiplex PCR; TCRdb's version includes in-frame clones alone and lacks a portion of them. V and J calls and clone size follow that table, whereas D and trimming were derived from the DNA. The sample consists of about 140,000 clones, approximately 82% of them appearing once. This sample was taken from a study of blood T cell repertoires in COVID-19. There are 12 residues in the CDR3. Trimming removed 5 bases at V and 6 bases at J, with 10 bases between. CDR1 and CDR2 from the germline V gene are SGHNT and YENEEA.

The chain combines TRBV11-3 with TRBJ1-1, with D hard to call. Specimen: peripheral blood. This receptor was obtained from a man in his 60s who had recovered from COVID-19. The CDR3 region is CASSRPGAEAFF. The CDR3 bases are TGTGCCAGCAGCCGACCCGGGGCTGAAGCTTTCTTT.